This T cell receptor beta chain was recovered during a study of fetal regulatory T cell absence and autoimmunity. Overall study: Exocrine pancreas autoimmunity occurred in IPEX patients lacking clinical diabetes. Study-level results: Compared with cord blood, pancreas showed oligoclonal TCR enrichment, some clones over 80-fold. TRB gene family usage was broadly similar in cord blood and pancreas.

The survey-level immunoSEQ assay was used. TCRdb's copy holds only in-frame clones and misses some; the assay was immunoSEQ multiplex PCR. The sample has around 100,000 clones; 55% to 75% are singletons. As concerns this clone: Its target is unknown.

Germline V gives CDR1 MNHNY, CDR2 SVGAGI (reference sequence). CDR3 length: 15 amino acids. Trimming left V 5 bases short and J 0 bases short, with 12 bases between. V gene TRBV6-6 combines with J gene TRBJ2-3; D not certain. What was sequenced was pancreas tissue. The TCR comes from a male donor with IPEX syndrome. CDR3: CASSPHRSSTDTQYF. The CDR3 DNA sequence: TGTGCCAGCAGTCCCCACAGATCTAGCACAGATACGCAGTATTTT.